This T cell receptor beta chain was recorded in a study of shared clonotypes between healthy human individuals. This clone appeared a single time. The target antigen is unknown. Study conclusions and caveats: Researchers found naive subsets generally carried larger estimated richness than memory subsets.

As processed by the authors: Junction-only sequences without quality scores were provided by ImmunoSEQ, so filtering was different. Measured with immunoSEQ multiplex PCR; TCRdb has only the in-frame clones, and not every one. V, J and clone size reflect that table, while D and trimming were determined from the DNA. The profile shows around 2.5 million clones, approximately 93% of them singletons. Those who donated, Caucasian adults without exception, all lived in Nashville, Tennessee. The germline CDR1 and CDR2 sequences are MDHEN and SYDVKM. V lost 3 bases and J 2 bases, leaving 14 bases between the germline ends. CDR3 length: 16 residues.

This receptor was obtained from a man between 18 and 29 years old in good health. Some clones in this sample may be carry-over from other donors' samples. The chain combines TRBV28 with TRBJ1-5; no definite D call. The sample comprised naive CD4+ T cells from PBMCs. Subset indicated: CD45RA+ positively selected. The CDR3 nucleotides read TGTGCCAGCAGTTTTGCCGCCCCGAGAGGCAATCAGCCCCAGCATTTT. Translated, it gives CASSFAAPRGNQPQHF.